This record covers a single TCR beta chain. The source of the sample is a study of control samples from healthy donors and cancer patients. In germline, CDR1 is LNHDA, CDR2 SQIVND (reference sequence). CDR3 length: 15 residues. The table came from immunoSEQ multiplex PCR; TCRdb's copy has only in-frame clones and leaves some out. In the table there are 150,000 to 200,000 clones, around nine tenths of which are singletons. Sequenced input: blood. The receptor was derived from a woman aged 25 to 39 in good health. The rearrangement uses TRBV19 and TRBJ2-3, with 7 bases matching TRBD1. CDR3 in DNA: TGTGCTACTTTAGATCACAGGGGCCCCACAGATACGCAGTATTTT. This encodes CATLDHRGPTDTQYF.